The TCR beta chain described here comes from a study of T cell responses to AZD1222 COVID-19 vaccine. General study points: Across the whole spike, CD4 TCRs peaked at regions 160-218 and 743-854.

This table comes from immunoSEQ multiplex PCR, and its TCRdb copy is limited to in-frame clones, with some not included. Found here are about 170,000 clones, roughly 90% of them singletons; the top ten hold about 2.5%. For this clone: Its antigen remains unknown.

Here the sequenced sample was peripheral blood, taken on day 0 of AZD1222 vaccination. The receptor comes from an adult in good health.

This CDR3 reads CASSTPAAPGTEAFF. CDR3 DNA: TGTGCCAGTAGTACCCCGGCGGCGCCAGGCACTGAAGCTTTCTTT. V is TRBV19 and J is TRBJ1-1; no clear D gene. This CDR3 region has 15 residues. Between the trimmed V and J ends, which lost 4 bases and 4 bases, there was a span of 16 bases. Germline V lookup: CDR1 LNHDA, CDR2 SQIVND (reference sequence).